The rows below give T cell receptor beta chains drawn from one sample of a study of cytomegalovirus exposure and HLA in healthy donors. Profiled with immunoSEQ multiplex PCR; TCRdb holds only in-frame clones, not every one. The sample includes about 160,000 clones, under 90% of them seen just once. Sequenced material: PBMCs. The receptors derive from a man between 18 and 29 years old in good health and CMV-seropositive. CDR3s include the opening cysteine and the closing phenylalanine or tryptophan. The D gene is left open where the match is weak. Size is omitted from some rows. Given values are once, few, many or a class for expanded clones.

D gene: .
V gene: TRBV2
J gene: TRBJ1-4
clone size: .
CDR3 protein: CASSAEVVEKLFF
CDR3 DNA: TGTGCCAGCAGTGCGGAGGTAGTAGAAAAACTGTTTTTT

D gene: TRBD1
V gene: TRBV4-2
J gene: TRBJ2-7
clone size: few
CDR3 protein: CASSQDPGGAEEQYF
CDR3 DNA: TGTGCCAGCAGCCAAGACCCAGGGGGCGCCGAAGAGCAGTACTTC

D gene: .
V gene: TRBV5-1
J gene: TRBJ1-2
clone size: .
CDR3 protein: CASSLVQNYGYTF
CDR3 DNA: TGCGCCAGCAGCTTGGTACAGAACTATGGCTACACCTTC

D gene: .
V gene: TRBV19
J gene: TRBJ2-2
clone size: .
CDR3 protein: CASSIVRKSVTGELFF
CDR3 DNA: TGTGCCAGTAGTATAGTCAGGAAATCAGTCACCGGGGAGCTGTTTTTT

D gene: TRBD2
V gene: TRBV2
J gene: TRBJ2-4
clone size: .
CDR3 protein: CASSVGLDPNIQYF
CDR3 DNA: TGTGCCAGCAGTGTCGGACTAGACCCAAACATTCAGTACTTC

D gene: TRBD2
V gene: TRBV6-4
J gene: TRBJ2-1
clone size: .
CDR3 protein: CASSLLAGGPYNEQFF
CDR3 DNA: TGTGCCAGCAGCCTACTAGCGGGAGGGCCCTACAATGAGCAGTTCTTC

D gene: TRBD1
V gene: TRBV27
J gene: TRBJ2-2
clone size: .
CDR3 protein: CASSSRDRVTGELFF
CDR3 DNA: TGTGCCAGCAGTTCTCGGGACAGGGTCACCGGGGAGCTGTTTTTT

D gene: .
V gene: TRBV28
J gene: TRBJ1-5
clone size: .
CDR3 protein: CASSRRGGVGNQPQHF
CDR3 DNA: TGTGCCAGCAGTCGGAGGGGGGGGGTTGGCAATCAGCCCCAGCATTTT

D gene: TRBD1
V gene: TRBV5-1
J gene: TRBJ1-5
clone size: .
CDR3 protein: CASSLGDRNQPQHF
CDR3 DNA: TGCGCCAGCAGCTTGGGGGACAGAAATCAGCCCCAGCATTTT

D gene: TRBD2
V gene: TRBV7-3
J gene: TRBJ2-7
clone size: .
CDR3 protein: CASSRTSGVEQYF
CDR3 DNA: TGTGCCAGCTCCCGGACTAGCGGGGTTGAGCAGTACTTC

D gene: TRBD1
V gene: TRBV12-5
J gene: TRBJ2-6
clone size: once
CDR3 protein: CASGRTGPPTGANVLTF
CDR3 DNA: TGTGCTAGTGGAAGGACAGGCCCACCTACCGGGGCCAACGTCCTGACTTTC

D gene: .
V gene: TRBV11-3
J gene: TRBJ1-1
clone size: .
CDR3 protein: CASSRTGAEAFF
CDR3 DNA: TGTGCCAGCAGCCGCACCGGAGCTGAAGCTTTCTTT

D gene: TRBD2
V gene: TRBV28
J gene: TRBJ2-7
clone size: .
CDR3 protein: CASSKGLAGARDEQYF
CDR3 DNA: TGTGCCAGCAGTAAGGGACTAGCGGGAGCAAGGGACGAGCAGTACTTC

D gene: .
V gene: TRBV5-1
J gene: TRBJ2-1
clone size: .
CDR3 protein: CASSSGVVNEQFF
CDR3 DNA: TGCGCCAGCAGCTCCGGAGTCGTAAATGAGCAGTTCTTC

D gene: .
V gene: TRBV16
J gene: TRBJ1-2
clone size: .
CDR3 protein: CASSQIAGGYTF
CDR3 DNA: TGTGCCAGCAGCCAAATTGCAGGCGGCTACACCTTC

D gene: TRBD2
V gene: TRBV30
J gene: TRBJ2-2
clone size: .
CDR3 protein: CAWSLAGGYTGELFF
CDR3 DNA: TGTGCCTGGAGTTTAGCGGGAGGATACACCGGGGAGCTGTTTTTT

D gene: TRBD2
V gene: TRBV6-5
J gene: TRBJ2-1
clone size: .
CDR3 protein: CASGSAGVGNEQFF
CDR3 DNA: TGTGCCAGCGGGTCGGCGGGAGTCGGCAATGAGCAGTTCTTC

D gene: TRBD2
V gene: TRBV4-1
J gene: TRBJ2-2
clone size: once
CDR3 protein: CASSPWRGEGVRAGELFF
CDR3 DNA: TGCGCCAGCAGCCCCTGGCGGGGGGAGGGAGTCCGGGCCGGGGAGCTGTTTTTT

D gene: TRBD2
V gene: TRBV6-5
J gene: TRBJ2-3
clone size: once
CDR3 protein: CASSYSPGLAGTTQYF
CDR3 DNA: TGTGCCAGCAGTTACTCTCCAGGACTAGCGGGAACTACGCAGTATTTT

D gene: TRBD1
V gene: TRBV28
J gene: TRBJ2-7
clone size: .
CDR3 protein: CASSLTGVVYEQYF
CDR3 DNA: TGTGCCAGCAGTCTTACAGGGGTCGTATACGAGCAGTACTTC

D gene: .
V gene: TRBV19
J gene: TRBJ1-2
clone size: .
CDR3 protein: CASSLGQTLTNYGYTF
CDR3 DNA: TGTGCCAGTAGTCTTGGACAGACTTTAACTAACTATGGCTACACCTTC

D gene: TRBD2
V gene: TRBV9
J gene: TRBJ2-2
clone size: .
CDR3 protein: CASSVERERTGELFF
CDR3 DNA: TGTGCCAGCAGCGTAGAGCGGGAGCGGACCGGGGAGCTGTTTTTT

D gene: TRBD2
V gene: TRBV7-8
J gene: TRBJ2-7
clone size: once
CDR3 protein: CASSTNSGSDSYEQYF
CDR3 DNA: TGTGCCAGCAGCACAAATAGCGGGAGTGATTCCTACGAGCAGTACTTC

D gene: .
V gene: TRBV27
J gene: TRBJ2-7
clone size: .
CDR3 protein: CASSFGVGRGEQYF
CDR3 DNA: TGTGCCAGCAGTTTCGGGGTGGGTCGGGGGGAGCAGTACTTC

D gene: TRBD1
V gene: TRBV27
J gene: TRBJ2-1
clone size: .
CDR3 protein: CASSLIGDRGNNEQFF
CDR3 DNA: TGTGCCAGCAGTTTAATCGGGGACAGGGGTAACAATGAGCAGTTCTTC

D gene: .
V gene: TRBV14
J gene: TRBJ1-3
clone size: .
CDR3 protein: CASSHNPGHGIQSSGNTIYF
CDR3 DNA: TGTGCCAGCAGCCATAATCCCGGACATGGAATCCAAAGCTCTGGAAACACCATATATTTT

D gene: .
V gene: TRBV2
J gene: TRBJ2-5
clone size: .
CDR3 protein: CASFREQGETQYF
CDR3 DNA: TGTGCCAGCTTTAGGGAGCAAGGGGAGACCCAGTACTTC

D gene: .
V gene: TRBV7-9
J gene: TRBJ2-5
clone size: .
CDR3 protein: CASSHHRADPQETQYF
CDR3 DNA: TGTGCCAGCAGCCACCACAGGGCTGATCCCCAAGAGACCCAGTACTTC

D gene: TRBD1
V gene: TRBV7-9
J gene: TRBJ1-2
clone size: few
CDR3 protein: CASGSGTGDYGYTF
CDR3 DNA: TGTGCCAGCGGATCCGGGACAGGGGACTATGGCTACACCTTC

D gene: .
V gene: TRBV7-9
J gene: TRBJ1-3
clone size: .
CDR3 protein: CASNLYRDSGNTIYF
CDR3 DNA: TGTGCCAGCAACCTATACCGAGACTCTGGAAACACCATATATTTT

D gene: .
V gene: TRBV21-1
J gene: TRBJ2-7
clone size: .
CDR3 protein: CASSKDGQGTLEQYF
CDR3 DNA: TGTGCCAGCAGCAAAGACGGACAGGGGACACTCGAGCAGTACTTC

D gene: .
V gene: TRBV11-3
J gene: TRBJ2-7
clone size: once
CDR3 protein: CASSLDIHAEQYF
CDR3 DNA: TGTGCCAGCAGCTTAGATATCCACGCGGAGCAGTACTTC

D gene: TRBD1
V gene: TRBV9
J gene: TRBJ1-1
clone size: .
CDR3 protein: CASSGGQGNTEAFF
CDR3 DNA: TGTGCCAGCAGCGGGGGACAGGGGAACACTGAAGCTTTCTTT

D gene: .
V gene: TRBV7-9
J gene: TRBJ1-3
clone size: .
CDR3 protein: CASSLGTDSGNTIYF
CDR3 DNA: TGTGCCAGCAGCTTAGGGACAGACTCTGGAAACACCATATATTTT

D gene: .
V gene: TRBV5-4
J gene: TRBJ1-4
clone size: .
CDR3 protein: CASSFQATNEKLFF
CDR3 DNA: TGTGCCAGCAGCTTTCAGGCAACTAATGAAAAACTGTTTTTT

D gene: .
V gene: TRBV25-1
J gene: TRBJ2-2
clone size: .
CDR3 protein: CASSLTGPGELFF
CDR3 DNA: TGTGCCAGCAGTTTGACAGGACCCGGGGAGCTGTTTTTT

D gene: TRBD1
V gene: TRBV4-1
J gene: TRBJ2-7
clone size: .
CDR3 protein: CASSQGRGPRPYEQYF
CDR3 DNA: TGCGCCAGCAGCCAAGGTAGGGGGCCCAGGCCCTACGAGCAGTACTTC

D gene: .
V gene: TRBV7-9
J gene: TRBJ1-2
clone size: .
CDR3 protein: CASTDIDGYTF
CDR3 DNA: TGTGCCAGCACGGACATCGATGGCTACACCTTC

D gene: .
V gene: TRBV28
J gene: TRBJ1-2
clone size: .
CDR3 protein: CASTVDRGSGYTF
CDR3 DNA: TGTGCCAGCACTGTGGACAGAGGAAGTGGCTACACCTTC

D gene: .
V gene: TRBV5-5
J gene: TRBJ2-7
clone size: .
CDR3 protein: CASSVDLPPYEQYF
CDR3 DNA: TGTGCCAGCAGCGTCGACTTACCCCCCTACGAGCAGTACTTC

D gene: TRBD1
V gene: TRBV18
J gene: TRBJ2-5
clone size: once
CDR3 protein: CASSPPSRDSQETQYF
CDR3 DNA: TGTGCCAGCTCACCACCGAGCCGGGACAGCCAAGAGACCCAGTACTTC

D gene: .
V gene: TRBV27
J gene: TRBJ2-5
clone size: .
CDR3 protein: CASSSVGETQYF
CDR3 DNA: TGTGCCAGCAGTTCCGTCGGGGAGACCCAGTACTTC

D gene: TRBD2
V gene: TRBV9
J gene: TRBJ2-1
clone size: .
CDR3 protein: CASSPMNGRADEQFF
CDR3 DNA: TGTGCCAGCAGCCCCATGAACGGGAGGGCCGATGAGCAGTTCTTC

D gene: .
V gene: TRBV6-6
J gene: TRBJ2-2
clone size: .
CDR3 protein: CASSYFPGDTGELFF
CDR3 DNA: TGTGCCAGCAGTTACTTTCCGGGGGACACCGGGGAGCTGTTTTTT

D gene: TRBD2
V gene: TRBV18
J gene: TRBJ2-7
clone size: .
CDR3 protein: CASSPLERRAGEPYEQYF
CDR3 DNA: TGTGCCAGCTCACCACTAGAACGACGAGCGGGAGAACCCTACGAGCAGTACTTC

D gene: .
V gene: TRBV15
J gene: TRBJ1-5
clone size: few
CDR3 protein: CATSRGGGPQPQHF
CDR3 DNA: TGTGCCACCAGCAGAGGGGGAGGCCCTCAGCCCCAGCATTTT

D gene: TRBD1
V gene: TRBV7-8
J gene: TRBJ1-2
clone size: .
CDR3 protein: CASSFGRDSRLSNYGYTF
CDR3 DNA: TGTGCCAGCAGCTTTGGTCGGGACAGTCGCCTTTCTAACTATGGCTACACCTTC

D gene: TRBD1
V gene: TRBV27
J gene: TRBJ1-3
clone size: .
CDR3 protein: CASSLQGAKGNTIYF
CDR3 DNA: TGTGCCAGCAGTTTACAGGGGGCTAAAGGAAACACCATATATTTT

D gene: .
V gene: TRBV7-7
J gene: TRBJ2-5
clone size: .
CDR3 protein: CASSLAWGLQETQYF
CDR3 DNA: TGTGCTAGCAGCTTAGCGTGGGGCTTACAAGAGACCCAGTACTTC

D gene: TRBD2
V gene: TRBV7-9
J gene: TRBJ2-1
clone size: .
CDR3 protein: CASSSTSGRHPTNNEQFF
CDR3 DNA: TGTGCCAGCAGCTCCACTAGCGGGAGACATCCCACTAACAATGAGCAGTTCTTC

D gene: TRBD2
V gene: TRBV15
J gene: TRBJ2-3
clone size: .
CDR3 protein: CATSLIAGGPPDTQYF
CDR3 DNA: TGTGCCACCAGCTTAATAGCGGGAGGGCCCCCAGATACGCAGTATTTT